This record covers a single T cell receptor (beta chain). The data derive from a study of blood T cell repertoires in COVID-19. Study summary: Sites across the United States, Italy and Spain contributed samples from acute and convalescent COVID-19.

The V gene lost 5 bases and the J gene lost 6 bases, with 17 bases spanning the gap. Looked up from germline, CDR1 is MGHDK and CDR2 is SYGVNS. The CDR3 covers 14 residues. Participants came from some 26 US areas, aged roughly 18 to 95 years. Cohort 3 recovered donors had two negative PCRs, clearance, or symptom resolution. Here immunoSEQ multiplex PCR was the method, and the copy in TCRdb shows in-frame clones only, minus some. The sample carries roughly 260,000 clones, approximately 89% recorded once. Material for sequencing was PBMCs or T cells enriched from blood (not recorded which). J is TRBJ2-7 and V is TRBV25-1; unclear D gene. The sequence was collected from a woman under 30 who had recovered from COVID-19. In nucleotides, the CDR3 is TGTGCCAGCAGTACTCAGGTCTCAGTCTCCGAGCAGTACTTC. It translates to CASSTQVSVSEQYF.